The rows below give T cell receptor beta chains drawn from one sample of a study of neurological immune-mediated disorders. Each CDR3 protein gets one entry after TCRdb re-called the 5' RACE reads with MiXCR. Counted here are tens of thousands of distinct CDR3 sequences, roughly 13% occurring once; the ten biggest clones make up 27%. Sequencing was carried out using PBMCs. Receptors were obtained from a woman between 45 and 65 years old with HTLV-1-associated myelopathy (HAM/TSP). CDR3s leave out the opening cysteine and the closing phenylalanine or tryptophan. D genes are given only for firm matches. Size is omitted from some rows. Given values are once, few, many or a class for expanded clones.

j_call,d_call,v_call,clone_size,cdr3_aa
TRBJ1-2,TRBD1,TRBV20-1,many,SAYRDRGRDGYT
TRBJ1-1,-,TRBV7-2,many,ASSLRPSMNTEAF
TRBJ2-1,TRBD2,TRBV5-1,many,ASSALGTSGNEQF
TRBJ2-2,-,TRBV15,many,ATSRVSGAGELF
TRBJ2-2,TRBD2,TRBV7-8,many,ASSLAWRGGLTGELF
TRBJ2-7,-,TRBV13,many,ASSGFSATYEQY
TRBJ2-1,TRBD2,TRBV5-1,-,ASSLGLAGGYNEQF
TRBJ1-6,TRBD1,TRBV18,many,ASSPGTALH
TRBJ1-2,TRBD1,TRBV10-3,-,ATMAGTALNYGYT
TRBJ2-3,TRBD2,TRBV20-1,medium-sized,SARLAGTDTQY
TRBJ2-1,-,TRBV5-1,many,ASSLGNPNEQF
TRBJ2-3,TRBD2,TRBV19,many,ASSPGLAGLSTDTQY
TRBJ1-2,-,TRBV15,many,ATSRHLEGYT
TRBJ2-5,TRBD1,TRBV25-1,few,ASSESRGTAYQETQY
TRBJ1-2,TRBD1,TRBV20-1,many,SARERDRDGYT
TRBJ1-1,-,TRBV20-1,many,SASGHTEAF
TRBJ1-3,-,TRBV27,many,ASSQRDGRSGNTIY
TRBJ1-5,-,TRBV7-2,few,ASSSSGFGQPQH
TRBJ1-5,-,TRBV5-5,many,ASSLDSNQPQH
TRBJ2-2,-,TRBV10-3,medium-sized,AISVGNTGELF
TRBJ1-5,-,TRBV20-1,many,SARDKRAHQPQH
TRBJ2-5,TRBD2,TRBV10-1,many,ASSESTSGGIETQY
TRBJ1-3,TRBD1,TRBV5-1,many,ASSLEGATRGNTIY
TRBJ2-2,-,TRBV6-6,many,ASSYSIIGTGELF
TRBJ2-1,TRBD1,TRBV27,many,ASSLDRGYNEQF
TRBJ2-3,-,TRBV9,-,ASSVAETGTDTQY
TRBJ2-4,TRBD2,TRBV7-9,many,ASSPLALGPLAKNIQY
TRBJ1-4,-,TRBV4-3,-,ASSPRKRPPNERLF
TRBJ2-1,-,TRBV5-6,many,ASSLVAGFSYSSNNEQF
TRBJ2-3,-,TRBV10-3,many,AISGRDAIDTQY
TRBJ2-6,-,TRBV5-1,once,ASSPGRSLGANVLT
TRBJ1-4,-,TRBV10-3,many,AISESREDNEKLF
TRBJ2-3,-,TRBV9,many,ASSVFSGGSTDTQY
TRBJ2-2,TRBD2,TRBV10-3,many,AISDLAGANTGELF
TRBJ2-3,TRBD2,TRBV9,many,ASSVTPSGRGDTQY
TRBJ1-1,-,TRBV7-9,many,ASSRFDDDEDTEAF
TRBJ2-1,TRBD2,TRBV30,-,AWSVHFGTSGGWDSYNEQF
TRBJ2-7,TRBD2,TRBV7-2,many,ASSLVRPSGKKYGGQY
TRBJ1-4,-,TRBV18,few,ASSYLAPSRTPSNEKLF
TRBJ2-5,-,TRBV24-1,once,ATSELTTLEQY
TRBJ2-4,TRBD1,TRBV18,many,ASSRTGHPQNIQY
TRBJ2-2,TRBD2,TRBV6-2/TRBV6-3,-,ASSRHSGGSVANTPELF
TRBJ2-1,-,TRBV12-3/TRBV12-4,many,ASSRGWDEQF
TRBJ1-5,TRBD1,TRBV5-1,many,ASSPEGGGRHQPQH
TRBJ2-3,TRBD2,TRBV7-9,many,ASSPSGGARDTQY
TRBJ2-5,-,TRBV20-1,many,SVPERFRAETQY
TRBJ1-5,-,TRBV7-9,many,ASSSSGAGNQPQH
TRBJ1-1,TRBD1,TRBV3-1,few,ASSQDSGFTDRRNTEAF
TRBJ2-5,-,TRBV20-1,-,SARAWRGYQETQY
TRBJ1-5,-,TRBV12-3/TRBV12-4,many,ASSLDTYQPQH
TRBJ1-2,TRBD1,TRBV12-3/TRBV12-4,many,ASRRQGVGYT
TRBJ1-1,-,TRBV12-3/TRBV12-4,many,ASSTLPGRMNTEAF
TRBJ1-1,TRBD1,TRBV5-6,many,ASSPLTGRTGVNTEAF
TRBJ2-5,TRBD1,TRBV6-2/TRBV6-3,many,ASSQPTRTGIRETQY
TRBJ2-2,TRBD1,TRBV7-8,many,ASSLRGTGLPGELF
TRBJ1-6,-,TRBV30,many,AWRTDSPLH
TRBJ1-2,-,TRBV20-1,many,SARGVSPYGYT
TRBJ2-1,TRBD2,TRBV5-1,many,ASTLAGHLNNEQF
TRBJ2-7,TRBD2,TRBV20-1,many,SARASGGAGEQY
TRBJ2-1,-,TRBV6-4,-,ASRDKVSGVWDEQF